This T cell receptor (beta chain) was recovered during a study of blood T cells in healthy people across ages. For the second PCR, which ran for about 7 to 11 cycles, a sample-barcoded 5' primer and a J-beta primer mix were used. TCRdb re-derived calls from the 5' RACE reads in MiXCR, one entry per CDR3 protein. This sample has some 860,000 distinct CDR3 sequences, with around three fifths found just once. Sequenced input: blood. This TCR came from a man aged 40-49 years in good health.

CDR3 sequence: CASSTNRDRATEAFF. The CDR3 nucleotides read TGTGCCAGCAGTACTAACCGGGACAGGGCAACTGAAGCTTTCTTT. The chain has TRBV12-3 or TRBV12-4 and TRBJ1-1; TRBD1 matches at 9 bases. V lost 5 bases, J lost 5 bases, and 9 bases stayed unmatched. CDR3 length: 15 residues.